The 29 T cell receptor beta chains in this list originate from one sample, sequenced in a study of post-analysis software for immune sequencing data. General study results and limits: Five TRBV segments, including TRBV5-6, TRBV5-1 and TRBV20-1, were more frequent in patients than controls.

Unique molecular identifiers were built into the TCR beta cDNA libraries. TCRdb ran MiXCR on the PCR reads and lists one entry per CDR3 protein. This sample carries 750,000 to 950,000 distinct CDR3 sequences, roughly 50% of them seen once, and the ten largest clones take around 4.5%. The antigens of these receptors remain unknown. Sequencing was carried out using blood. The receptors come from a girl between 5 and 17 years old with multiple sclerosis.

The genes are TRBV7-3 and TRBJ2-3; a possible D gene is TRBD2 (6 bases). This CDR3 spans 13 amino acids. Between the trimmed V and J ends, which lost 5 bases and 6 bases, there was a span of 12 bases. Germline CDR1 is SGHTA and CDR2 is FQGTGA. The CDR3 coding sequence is TGTGCCAGCAGCCGGACTAATTTGGATACGCAGTATTTT. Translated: CASSRTNLDTQYF.

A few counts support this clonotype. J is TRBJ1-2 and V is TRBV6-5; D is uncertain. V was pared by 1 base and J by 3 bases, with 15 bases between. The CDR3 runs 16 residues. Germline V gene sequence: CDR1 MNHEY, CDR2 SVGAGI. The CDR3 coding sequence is TGTGCCAGCAGTTACTTAGCCCGGGCGGCCGACTATGGCTACACCTTC. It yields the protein CASSYLARAADYGYTF.

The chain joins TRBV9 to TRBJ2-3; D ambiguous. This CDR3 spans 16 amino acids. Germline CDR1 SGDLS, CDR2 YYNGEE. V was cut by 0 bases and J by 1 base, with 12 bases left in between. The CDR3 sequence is CASSVGRLRGTDTQYF. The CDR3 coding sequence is TGTGCCAGCAGCGTAGGGAGACTTCGTGGCACAGATACGCAGTATTTT. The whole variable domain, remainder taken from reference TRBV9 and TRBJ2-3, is DSGVTQTPKHLITATGQRVTLRCSPRSGDLSVYWYQQSLDQGLQFLIQYYNGEERAKGNILERFSAQQFPDLHSELNLSSLELGDSALYFCASSVGRLRGTDTQYFGPGTRLTVL.

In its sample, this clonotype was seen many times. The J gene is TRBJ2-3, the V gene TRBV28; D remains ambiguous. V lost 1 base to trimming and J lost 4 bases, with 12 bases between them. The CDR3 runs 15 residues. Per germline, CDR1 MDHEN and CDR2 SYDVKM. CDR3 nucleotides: TGTGCCAGCAGTTTATTTGGCTATTTGGCAGATACGCAGTATTTT. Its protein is CASSLFGYLADTQYF.

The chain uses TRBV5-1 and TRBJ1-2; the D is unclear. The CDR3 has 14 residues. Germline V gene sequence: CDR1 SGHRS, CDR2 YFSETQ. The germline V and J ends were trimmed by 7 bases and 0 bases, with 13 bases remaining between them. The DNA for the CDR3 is TGCGCCAGCGCACCCGGAGTGGCTAACTATGGCTACACCTTC. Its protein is CASAPGVANYGYTF. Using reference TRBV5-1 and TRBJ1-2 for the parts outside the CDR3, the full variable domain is KAGVTQTPRYLIKTRGQQVTLSCSPISGHRSVSWYQQTPGQGLQFLFEYFSETQRNKGNFPGRFSGRQFSNSRSEMNVSTLELGDSALYLCASAPGVANYGYTFGSGTRLTVV.

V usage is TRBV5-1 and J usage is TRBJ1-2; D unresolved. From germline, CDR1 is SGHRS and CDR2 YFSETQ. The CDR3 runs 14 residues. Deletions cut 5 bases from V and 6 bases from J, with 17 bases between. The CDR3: CASSSRNLANGYTF. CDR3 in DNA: TGCGCCAGCAGTTCACGGAATCTTGCTAATGGCTACACCTTC.

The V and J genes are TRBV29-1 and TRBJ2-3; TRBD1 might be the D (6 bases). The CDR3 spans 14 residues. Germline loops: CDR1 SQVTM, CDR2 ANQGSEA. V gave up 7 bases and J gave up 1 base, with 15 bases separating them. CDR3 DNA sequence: TGCAGCGCCACCGGGACAACCCGCACAGATACGCAGTATTTT. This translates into CSATGTTRTDTQYF.

The CDR3 here is CSVIGTHQETQYF. CDR3 DNA sequence: TGCAGCGTTATAGGGACACATCAAGAGACCCAGTACTTC. V gene TRBV29-1 combines with J gene TRBJ2-5, with D possibly TRBD1 on 6 matching bases. Germline values: CDR1 SQVTM, CDR2 ANQGSEA. The CDR3 length is 13 residues. V lost 5 bases to trimming and J lost 2 bases, with 12 bases between them.

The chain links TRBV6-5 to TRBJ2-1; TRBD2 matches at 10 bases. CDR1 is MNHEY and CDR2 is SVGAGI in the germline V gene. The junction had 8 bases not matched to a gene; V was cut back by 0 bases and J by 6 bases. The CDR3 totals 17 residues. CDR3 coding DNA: TGTGCCAGCAGTTACTCATACAGCGGGGGGGCTTTCAATGAGCAGTTCTTC. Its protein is CASSYSYSGGAFNEQFF.

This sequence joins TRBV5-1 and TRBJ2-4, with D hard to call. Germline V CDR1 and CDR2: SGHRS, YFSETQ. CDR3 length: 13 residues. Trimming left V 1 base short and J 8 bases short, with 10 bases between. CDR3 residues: CASSLRPRDIQYF. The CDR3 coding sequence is TGCGCCAGCAGCTTGCGTCCCCGGGACATTCAGTACTTC.

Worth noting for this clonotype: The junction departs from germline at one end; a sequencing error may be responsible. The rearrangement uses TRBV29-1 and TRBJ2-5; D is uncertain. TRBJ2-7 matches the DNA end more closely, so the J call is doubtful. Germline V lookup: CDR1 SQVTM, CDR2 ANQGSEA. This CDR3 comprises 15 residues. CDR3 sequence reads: CSVEVRSLGRHEQYF. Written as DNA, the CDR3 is TGCAGTGTTGAAGTTCGGAGCCTAGGACGTCACGAGCAGTACTTC.

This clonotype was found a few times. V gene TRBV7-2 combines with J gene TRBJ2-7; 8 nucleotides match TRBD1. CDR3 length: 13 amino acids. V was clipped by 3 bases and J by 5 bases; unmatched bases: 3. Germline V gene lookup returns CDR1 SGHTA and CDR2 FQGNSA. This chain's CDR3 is CASSFGQGDEQYF. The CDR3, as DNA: TGTGCCAGCAGCTTCGGACAGGGCGACGAGCAGTACTTC.

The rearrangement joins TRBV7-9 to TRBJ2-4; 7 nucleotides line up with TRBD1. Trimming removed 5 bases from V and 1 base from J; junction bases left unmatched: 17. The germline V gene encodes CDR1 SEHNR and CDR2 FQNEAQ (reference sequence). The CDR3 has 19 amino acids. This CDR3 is CASSGPGGPGRFAKNIQYF. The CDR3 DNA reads TGTGCCAGCAGCGGTCCAGGGGGTCCAGGACGTTTTGCCAAAAACATTCAGTACTTC.

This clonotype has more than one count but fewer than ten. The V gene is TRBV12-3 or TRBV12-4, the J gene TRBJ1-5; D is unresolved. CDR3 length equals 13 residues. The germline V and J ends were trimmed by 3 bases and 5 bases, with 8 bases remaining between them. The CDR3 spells CASSLNIDQPQHF. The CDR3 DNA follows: TGTGCCAGCAGTTTGAACATCGATCAGCCCCAGCATTTT.

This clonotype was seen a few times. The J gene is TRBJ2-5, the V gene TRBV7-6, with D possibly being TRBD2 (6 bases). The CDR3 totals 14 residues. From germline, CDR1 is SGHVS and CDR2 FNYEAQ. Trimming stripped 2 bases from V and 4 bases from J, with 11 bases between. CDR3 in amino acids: CASSLFAGRETQYF. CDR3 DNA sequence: TGTGCCAGCAGCTTATTTGCGGGACGAGAGACCCAGTACTTC.

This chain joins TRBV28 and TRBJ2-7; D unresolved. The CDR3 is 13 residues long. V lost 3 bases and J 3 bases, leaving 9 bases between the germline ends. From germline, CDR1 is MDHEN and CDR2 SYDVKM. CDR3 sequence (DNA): TGTGCCAGCAGTTTGATGGGGATCTACGAGCAGTACTTC. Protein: CASSLMGIYEQYF.

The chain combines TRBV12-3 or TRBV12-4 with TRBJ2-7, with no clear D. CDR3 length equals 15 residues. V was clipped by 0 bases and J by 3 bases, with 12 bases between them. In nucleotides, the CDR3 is TGTGCCAGCAGTTTAGCGCATGGGAAGGGCTACGAGCAGTACTTC. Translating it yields CASSLAHGKGYEQYF.

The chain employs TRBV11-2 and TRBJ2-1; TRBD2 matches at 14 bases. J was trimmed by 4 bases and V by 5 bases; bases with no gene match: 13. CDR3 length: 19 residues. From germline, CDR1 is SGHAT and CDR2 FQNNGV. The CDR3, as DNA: TGTGCCAGCAGCCCCCGCCCGGGACTAGCGGGGGTGCTGTACAATGAGCAGTTCTTC. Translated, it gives CASSPRPGLAGVLYNEQFF.

The CDR3 nucleotides are TGTGCCAGCAGTGAGGTGGCCTTCCACCCCTACGAGCAGTACTTC. It specifies CASSEVAFHPYEQYF. This sequence joins TRBV2 and TRBJ2-7; D uncertain. Germline V gives CDR1 SNHLY, CDR2 FYNNEI. The CDR3 consists of 15 residues. Trimming pared 3 bases from V and 2 bases from J, leaving 14 bases between.

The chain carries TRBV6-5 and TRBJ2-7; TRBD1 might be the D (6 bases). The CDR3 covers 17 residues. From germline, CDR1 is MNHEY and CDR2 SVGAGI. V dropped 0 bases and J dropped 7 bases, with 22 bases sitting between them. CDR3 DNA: TGTGCCAGCAGTTACTCGAGAGGGGGACGGGACGGGGTTGAGCAGTACTTC. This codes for CASSYSRGGRDGVEQYF.

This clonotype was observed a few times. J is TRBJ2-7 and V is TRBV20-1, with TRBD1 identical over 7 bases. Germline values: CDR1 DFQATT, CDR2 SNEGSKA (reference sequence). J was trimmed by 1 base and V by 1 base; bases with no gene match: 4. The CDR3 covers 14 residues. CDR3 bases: TGCAGTGCTAGAGGACAACAGGGGTCCTACGAGCAGTACTTC. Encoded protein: CSARGQQGSYEQYF.

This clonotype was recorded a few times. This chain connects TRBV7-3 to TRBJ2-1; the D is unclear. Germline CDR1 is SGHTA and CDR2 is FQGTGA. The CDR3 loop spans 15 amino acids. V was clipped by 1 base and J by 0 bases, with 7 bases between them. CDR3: CASSLSGVSYNEQFF. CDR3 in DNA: TGTGCCAGCAGCTTAAGCGGTGTCTCCTACAATGAGCAGTTCTTC. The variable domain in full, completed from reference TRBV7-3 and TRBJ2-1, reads GAGVSQTPSNKVTEKGKYVELRCDPISGHTALYWYRQSLGQGPEFLIYFQGTGAADDSGLPNDRFFAVRPEGSVSTLKIQRTERGDSAVYLCASSLSGVSYNEQFFGPGTRLTVL.

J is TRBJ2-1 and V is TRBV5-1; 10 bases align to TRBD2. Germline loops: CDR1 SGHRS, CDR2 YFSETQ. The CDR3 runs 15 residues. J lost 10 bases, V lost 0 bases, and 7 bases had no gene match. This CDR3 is CASSLGPLSGREQFF. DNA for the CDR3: TGCGCCAGCAGCTTGGGCCCCCTTAGCGGGAGGGAGCAGTTCTTC.

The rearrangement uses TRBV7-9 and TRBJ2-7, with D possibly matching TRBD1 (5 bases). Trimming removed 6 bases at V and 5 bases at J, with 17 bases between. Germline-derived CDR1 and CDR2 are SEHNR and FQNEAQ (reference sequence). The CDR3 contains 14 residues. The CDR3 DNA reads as TGTGCCAGCAGATCCACACTCAGGGCCCACGAGCAGTACTTC. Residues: CASRSTLRAHEQYF.

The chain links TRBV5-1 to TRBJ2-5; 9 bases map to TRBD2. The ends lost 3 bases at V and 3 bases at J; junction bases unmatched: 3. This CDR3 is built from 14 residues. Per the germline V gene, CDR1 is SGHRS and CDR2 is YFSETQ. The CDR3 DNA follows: TGCGCCAGCAGCTACGAGCGGGGGGAAGAGACCCAGTACTTC. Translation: CASSYERGEETQYF.

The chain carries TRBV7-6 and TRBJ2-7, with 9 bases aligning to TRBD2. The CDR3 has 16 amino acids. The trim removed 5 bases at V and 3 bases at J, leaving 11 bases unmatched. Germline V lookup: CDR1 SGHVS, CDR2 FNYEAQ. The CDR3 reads CASSPPRAGGHYEQYF. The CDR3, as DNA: TGTGCCAGCAGCCCCCCCCGAGCGGGGGGTCACTACGAGCAGTACTTC.

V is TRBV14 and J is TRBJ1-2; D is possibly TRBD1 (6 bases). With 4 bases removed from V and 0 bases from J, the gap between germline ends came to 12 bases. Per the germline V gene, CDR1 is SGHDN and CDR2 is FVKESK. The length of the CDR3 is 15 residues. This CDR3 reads CASSPARTANYGYTF. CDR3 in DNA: TGTGCCAGCAGCCCCGCTCGGACAGCTAACTATGGCTACACCTTC.

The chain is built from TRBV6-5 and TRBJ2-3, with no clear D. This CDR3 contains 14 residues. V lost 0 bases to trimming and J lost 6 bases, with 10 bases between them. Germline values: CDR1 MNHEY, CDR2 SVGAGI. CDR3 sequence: CASSYSLWIDTQYF. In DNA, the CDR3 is TGTGCCAGCAGTTACTCATTGTGGATTGATACGCAGTATTTT.

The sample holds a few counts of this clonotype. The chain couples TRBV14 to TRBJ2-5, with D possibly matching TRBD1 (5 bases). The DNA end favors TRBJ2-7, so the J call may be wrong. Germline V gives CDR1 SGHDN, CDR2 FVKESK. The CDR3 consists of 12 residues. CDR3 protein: CASRKQGYEQYF. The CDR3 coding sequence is TGTGCCAGCAGGAAGCAGGGATACGAGCAGTACTTC.